This T cell receptor beta chain derives from a study of control samples from healthy donors and cancer patients. Germline V CDR1 and CDR2: SGHDT, YYEEEE. This CDR3 region has 14 residues. J was trimmed by 7 bases and V by 4 bases; bases with no gene match: 8. TCRdb keeps only in-frame clones here, not all; method: immunoSEQ multiplex PCR. The table shows around 84,000 clones, with roughly nine tenths occurring only once. The receptor was isolated from a man aged 30 to 39 in good health. The sequencing sample was made of blood. The chain joins TRBV5-6 to TRBJ1-2; 9 positions match TRBD1. CDR3 bases: TGTGCCAGCAGCCCTGGACAGGGGATTTTTGGCTACACCTTC. It is translated as CASSPGQGIFGYTF.